This T cell receptor beta chain was retrieved from a study of blood T cell repertoires in COVID-19 (dated by TCRdb to the early 2020s). In terms of the full investigation: Collaborator samples came from the United States, Italy and Spain and covered acute and convalescent phases of COVID-19. The material from the prospective study consisted of cDNA or gDNA derived from T cells, B-cell-depleted T cells, or PBMCs. The dataset comprised deeply sampled blood TCRbeta repertoires from subjects exposed to, actively infected with, or recovered from COVID-19. The repertoires were made available in a free public database intended to serve as a resource for research on the immune response to SARS-CoV-2. Samples were obtained from the ongoing ImmuneRACE study (first 160 participants) and from approximately 1,200 subjects provided by 6 global collaborators. A de-identified subject ID, COVID-19 status, age in years and sex were almost always included in the sample metadata. HLA class I and class II types, where available, came from metadata supplied by the sample provider rather than from assay-based typing.

The paper's findings and limits, for the study overall: How much clinical and demographic metadata was included differed by source and by participant, and the metadata was provided uncurated.

Concerning this clone: The target of this receptor is not known. No quality values exist for individual bases; no much larger clone is one base distant.

One collaborating source in Seattle enrolled patients while the patients were actively infected and followed the patients over time throughout the course of disease. Collaborating institutions collected whole blood in K2EDTA tubes following their own protocols. For TCRbeta analysis, collaborators shipped samples as frozen whole blood, isolated PBMCs, or DNA extracted from either of those sample types. The immunoSEQ Assay, a bias-controlled multiplex PCR, was used to amplify TCRbeta CDR3 regions from genomic DNA. As for the authors' bioinformatics: Nucleated cell counts per sample were estimated from amplification of reference gene primers within the assay. Sequence reads were collapsed and filtered to measure the absolute abundance of every unique TCRbeta CDR3 rearrangement. Productive Simpson clonality was computed per sample as the square root of Simpson's diversity index over productive rearrangements. This immuneACCESS table, as held by TCRdb, lists in-frame sequences with V and J called but not all clones. Of the missing ones, under half trace to an unresolved V gene in checked studies; the others have no known cause. Clonal size and the V and J genes are those of that table, whereas D and trimming came from the DNA. This sample has a few hundred thousand clones in its table, and roughly 86% of those were observed once. The top ten hold approximately 10% of the sample.

Trimmed from V: 4 bases; trimmed from J: 7 bases; junction bases lacking a gene match: 14. The CDR3 sequence holds 17 residues, the cysteine and phenylalanine included. Of the read, only the CDR3 DNA is kept; its 51 bases are in frame from base 1. Based on the germline V gene, the CDR1 and CDR2 sequences are SGHAT and FQNNGV. Sample: peripheral blood. The source is a woman aged 25 to 39 with COVID-19, enrolled during active disease. The chain is assembled from TRBV11-2 and TRBJ2-1; 9 bases in the middle match TRBD2. CDR3 reads: CASSWGRERGVINEQFF. In nucleotide form, the sequence is TGTGCCAGCAGCTGGGGGCGTGAGCGGGGGGTTATTAATGAGCAGTTCTTC.